Each of the 4 T cell receptor beta chains below was sequenced from the same sample in a study of identical twins. TCRdb reprocessed the 5' RACE reads with MiXCR, giving one entry per CDR3 protein. The table lists about 100,000 distinct CDR3 sequences, 5.5% to 7% of them singletons. The sample was memory T cells sorted from blood. The source of these receptors is a woman aged 45-60 years in good health.

There are many counts of this clonotype. The chain links TRBV6-5 to TRBJ1-3; no clear D. The CDR3 consists of 16 residues. Germline assignment: CDR1 MNHEY and CDR2 SVGAGI. Trimming cost V 6 bases and J 0 bases, with 15 bases left between them. CDR3 loop: CASSRFTPGSGNTIYF. CDR3 in DNA: TGTGCCAGCAGCCGATTTACTCCAGGCTCTGGAAACACCATATATTTT.

This clonotype has only a few counts. The chain couples TRBV7-3 to TRBJ2-1, with 7 positions matching TRBD2. The J segment lost 7 bases and the V segment lost 5 bases, leaving 8 bases of the junction unmatched. CDR3 length: 14 amino acids. Germline V gene sequence: CDR1 SGHTA, CDR2 FQGTGA. The CDR3 DNA is TGTGCCAGCAGCGTAGCCCTTAGCGGGAATGAGCAGTTCTTC. It is translated as CASSVALSGNEQFF.

This clonotype occurred many times. This chain links TRBV27 with TRBJ2-2; D call uncertain. The V gene's germline CDR1 is MNHEY and CDR2 SMNVEV (reference sequence). The CDR3 is made up of 13 amino acids. Trimming pared 7 bases from V and 4 bases from J, leaving 10 bases between. As DNA, the CDR3 is TGTGCCAGCACTCCGACCGTCACCGGGGAGCTGTTTTTT. This translates into CASTPTVTGELFF.

The chain combines TRBV5-4 with TRBJ2-7, with D perhaps matching TRBD2 (5 bases). The CDR3 sequence is 15 residues long. The V end lost 0 bases, the J end lost 4 bases, and 14 bases lay between the germline ends. Per the germline V gene, CDR1 is SGHNT and CDR2 is YYREEE (reference sequence). The CDR3 loop reads CASSLEGGGGYEQYF. The DNA of the CDR3 is TGTGCCAGCAGCTTGGAGGGCGGAGGAGGTTACGAGCAGTACTTC. The full variable domain, in which reference TRBV5-4 and TRBJ2-7 provide the parts outside the CDR3, is ETGVTQSPTHLIKTRGQQVTLRCSSQSGHNTVSWYQQALGQGPQFIFQYYREEENGRGNFPPRFSGLQFPNYSSELNVNALELDDSALYLCASSLEGGGGYEQYFGPGTRLTVT.